Detailed here is one T cell receptor (beta chain). Only a few counts were recorded for this clone. No antigen is known for it. There are no base qualities to consult, and no much larger clone falls within one base. TCRbeta CDR3 regions were amplified from genomic DNA by means of the immunoSEQ Assay, a bias-controlled multiplex PCR. Processing in the source paper ran as follows. Nucleated cell counts per sample were estimated from amplification of reference gene primers within the assay. To quantify the absolute abundance of each unique TCRbeta CDR3 rearrangement, sequence reads were collapsed and filtered. For each sample, productive Simpson clonality was calculated as the square root of Simpson's diversity index over productive rearrangements. TCRdb obtained this table from immuneACCESS and retained in-frame rearrangements with V and J assigned. These tables miss some clones; where compared with another copy, unresolved V genes account for less than half of the shortfall, and the remainder is unexplained. The V and J calls and clone size come from that table; D and trimming were worked out from the DNA. The sample contains under 450,000 clones, approximately 89% of them found a single time. The ten largest clonotypes hold less than 2% of the sample.

One collaborating source in Seattle enrolled patients during active infection and followed them longitudinally through the course of disease. The collaborating institutions used their own protocols to collect whole blood in K2EDTA tubes. For TCRbeta analysis, collaborator samples were shipped as frozen whole blood, as isolated PBMCs, or as DNA extracted from either sample type. The sample is drawn from a study of blood T cell repertoires in COVID-19 (dated by TCRdb to the early 2020s). Some background on the complete study: The collaborator samples originated in the United States, Italy and Spain and spanned the acute and convalescent phases of COVID-19. The material from the prospective study consisted of cDNA or gDNA derived from T cells, B-cell-depleted T cells, or PBMCs. The dataset comprised deeply sampled blood TCRbeta repertoires from subjects exposed to, actively infected with, or recovered from COVID-19. A freely available public database, intended as a resource for researchers studying the immune response to SARS-CoV-2, is where the repertoires were released. Samples were obtained from the ongoing ImmuneRACE study (first 160 participants) and from some 1,200 subjects provided by 6 global collaborators. The sample metadata nearly always contained a de-identified subject ID, COVID-19 status, age in years and sex. Where HLA class I and class II types were available, the types were taken from metadata supplied by the sample provider, not from assay-based typing.

Sequences LNHDA (CDR1) and SQIVND (CDR2) are obtained from the germline V gene (reference sequence). V is reduced by 7 bases and J by 6 bases, leaving a spacing of 12 bases between them. CDR3 length: 12 amino acids, cysteine to phenylalanine. Only the CDR3 DNA stays, 36 bases, in frame from base 1. Study-wide conclusions, independent of this receptor: How much clinical and demographic metadata was included differed by source and by participant, and the metadata was provided uncurated.

The specimen was peripheral blood. This TCR came from a woman aged 40 to 50 with COVID-19, enrolled during active disease. Recombination connected TRBV19 to TRBJ1-2; the D segment could be TRBD1, given 6 matching bases. CDR3 reads: CASKRQDDGYTF. The sequence in DNA is TGTGCCAGTAAAAGACAGGATGATGGCTACACCTTC. Reference TRBV19 and TRBJ1-2 proteins supply the regions before and after the CDR3; the full variable domain is: DGGITQSPKYLFRKEGQNVTLSCEQNLNHDAMYWYRQDPGQGLRLIYYSQIVNDFQKGDIAEGYSVSREKKESFPLTVTSAQKNPTAFYLCASKRQDDGYTFGSGTRLTVV.